This T cell receptor (beta chain) is drawn from a study of blood T cell repertoires in COVID-19. Across the study: Acute and convalescent COVID-19 samples came from the United States, Italy and Spain.

Repertoires were generated with immunoSEQ multiplex PCR, while TCRdb's copy carries only in-frame clones and drops some. The data contain about 170,000 clones, around nine tenths of them singletons. Trimming took 3 bases from V and 9 from J, leaving 14 bases between them. The CDR3 has 12 residues. CDR1 and CDR2 (germline): DFQATT, SNEGSKA (reference sequence). The clonotype originates from a man aged 18 to 29 with active or convalescent COVID-19. Specimen: peripheral blood. J is TRBJ1-2 and V is TRBV20-1, with D possibly being TRBD1 (6 bases). CDR3 bases: TGCAGTGCTAGTGTTACAGGGAATCGCTACACCTTC. As protein: CSASVTGNRYTF.